Listed below are T cell receptor beta chains from one sample, sequenced in a study of CD8 T cells in ankylosing spondylitis. TCRdb re-analysed the 5' RACE reads in MiXCR, keeping a single row per CDR3 protein. The table lists roughly 470,000 distinct CDR3 sequences, roughly 27% of them singletons, with 0.89% in the top ten. Sequenced input: blood, either unsorted or a sorted T cell fraction (not recorded which). These receptors were taken from a male donor with ankylosing spondylitis. Both conserved end residues are part of each CDR3. Fields, in order: clone size, D gene, J gene, V gene, CDR3 protein, CDR3 DNA. A D gene is named only where the DNA matches it firmly. Clone size is stated in some rows and not others, as once, few, many or a class when expanded.

size: -
D: TRBD1
J: TRBJ2-1
V: TRBV24-1
CDR3: CATSDLDRGSINEQFF
DNA: TGTGCCACCAGTGATTTGGACAGGGGTTCTATCAATGAGCAGTTCTTC

size: -
D: -
J: TRBJ2-5
V: TRBV15
CDR3: CATSSGLWRETQYF
DNA: TGTGCCACCAGCTCCGGTCTGTGGAGAGAGACCCAGTACTTC

size: many
D: -
J: TRBJ2-2
V: TRBV5-1
CDR3: CASSSSVPGTGELFF
DNA: TGCGCCAGCAGCTCTAGCGTCCCGGGGACCGGGGAGCTGTTTTTT

size: -
D: -
J: TRBJ1-6
V: TRBV6-5
CDR3: CASGRGNSPLHF
DNA: TGTGCCAGCGGGCGGGGGAATTCACCCCTCCACTTT

size: once
D: TRBD2
J: TRBJ2-5
V: TRBV20-1
CDR3: CSLGTSEETQYF
DNA: TGCAGTCTTGGGACTAGCGAAGAGACCCAGTACTTC

size: few
D: -
J: TRBJ1-1
V: TRBV2
CDR3: CASSEAARTNTEAFF
DNA: TGTGCCAGCAGTGAAGCAGCCAGGACGAACACTGAAGCTTTCTTT

size: few
D: -
J: TRBJ2-1
V: TRBV10-3
CDR3: CAIGDRGSNNEQFF
DNA: TGTGCCATCGGGGATCGTGGGAGTAACAATGAGCAGTTCTTC

size: few
D: -
J: TRBJ2-1
V: TRBV3-1
CDR3: CASSQGLQGTEQFF
DNA: TGTGCCAGCAGCCAAGGGCTACAGGGAACCGAGCAGTTCTTC

size: -
D: -
J: TRBJ1-3
V: TRBV4-2
CDR3: CASSQPNSNSGNTIYF
DNA: TGTGCCAGCAGCCAACCTAACAGCAACTCTGGAAACACCATATATTTT

size: -
D: -
J: TRBJ2-2
V: TRBV3-1
CDR3: CASSSYSGQLMGWLFF
DNA: TGTGCCAGCAGCTCTTACTCCGGACAGCTAATGGGCTGGCTGTTTTTT

size: -
D: -
J: TRBJ1-1
V: TRBV7-9
CDR3: CASSLYSTEAFF
DNA: TGTGCCAGCAGCTTGTATTCCACTGAAGCTTTCTTT

size: -
D: -
J: TRBJ2-7
V: TRBV20-1
CDR3: CSASDGSWERYEQYF
DNA: TGCAGTGCTAGTGACGGGAGTTGGGAAAGATACGAGCAGTACTTC

size: -
D: TRBD1
J: TRBJ2-1
V: TRBV12-3/TRBV12-4
CDR3: CASSSMQGARSNEQFF
DNA: TGTGCCAGCAGTTCCATGCAGGGGGCGAGGTCCAATGAGCAGTTCTTC

size: -
D: -
J: TRBJ1-1
V: TRBV7-9
CDR3: CASSPTAEAFF
DNA: TGTGCCAGCAGCCCGACAGCTGAAGCTTTCTTT

size: -
D: TRBD2
J: TRBJ2-1
V: TRBV27
CDR3: CASRQRERYNNEQFF
DNA: TGTGCCAGCAGACAGCGGGAGAGGTATAACAATGAGCAGTTCTTC

size: -
D: TRBD1
J: TRBJ1-2
V: TRBV29-1
CDR3: CSVAGTANYGYTF
DNA: TGCAGCGTAGCCGGGACAGCCAACTATGGCTACACCTTC

size: -
D: TRBD1
J: TRBJ1-1
V: TRBV18
CDR3: CASSPPGTGQTEAFF
DNA: TGTGCCAGCTCACCGCCCGGGACAGGGCAGACTGAAGCTTTCTTT

size: -
D: -
J: TRBJ1-4
V: TRBV5-1
CDR3: CASSFGVNGEKLFF
DNA: TGCGCCAGCAGCTTTGGAGTTAATGGTGAAAAACTGTTTTTT

size: -
D: TRBD1
J: TRBJ2-1
V: TRBV5-1
CDR3: CASSRARTGGMGEQFF
DNA: TGCGCCAGCAGCCGAGCAAGGACAGGGGGCATGGGTGAGCAGTTCTTC

size: few
D: TRBD2
J: TRBJ2-3
V: TRBV7-9
CDR3: CASSSGWSSGTADTQYF
DNA: TGTGCCAGCAGCTCAGGGTGGTCTAGCGGGACTGCAGATACGCAGTATTTT

size: -
D: -
J: TRBJ1-6
V: TRBV12-3/TRBV12-4
CDR3: CASSLWAVNSPLHF
DNA: TGTGCCAGCAGTTTGTGGGCAGTGAATTCACCCCTCCACTTT

size: few
D: -
J: TRBJ2-1
V: TRBV5-1
CDR3: CASSLGGMLRFVEQFF
DNA: TGCGCCAGCAGCTTGGGGGGGATGCTAAGGTTCGTTGAGCAGTTCTTC

size: -
D: -
J: TRBJ1-3
V: TRBV7-6
CDR3: CASSVSRSGNTIYF
DNA: TGTGCCAGCAGCGTGTCACGCTCTGGAAACACCATATATTTT

size: many
D: -
J: TRBJ2-3
V: TRBV7-2
CDR3: CASSLNLDTQYF
DNA: TGTGCCAGCAGCTTAAACCTAGATACGCAGTATTTT

size: -
D: -
J: TRBJ2-5
V: TRBV12-3/TRBV12-4
CDR3: CASSSRRVAYF
DNA: TGTGCCAGCAGTTCCCGCAGGGTGGCGTACTTC

size: many
D: -
J: TRBJ2-1
V: TRBV24-1
CDR3: CATSDTGRPVDNEQFF
DNA: TGTGCCACCAGTGACACGGGACGGCCGGTGGACAATGAGCAGTTCTTC

size: -
D: TRBD2
J: TRBJ2-3
V: TRBV5-1
CDR3: CASSSRTSGRMGTDTQYF
DNA: TGCGCCAGCAGCTCTCGGACTAGCGGGAGGATGGGCACAGATACGCAGTATTTT

size: few
D: -
J: TRBJ2-2
V: TRBV12-3/TRBV12-4
CDR3: CASTDDGNTGELFF
DNA: TGTGCCAGCACCGATGACGGGAACACCGGGGAGCTGTTTTTT

size: -
D: TRBD1
J: TRBJ1-2
V: TRBV3-1
CDR3: CASSSGRRGQYYGYTF
DNA: TGTGCCAGCAGCTCCGGTCGGAGGGGGCAGTACTATGGCTACACCTTC

size: few
D: -
J: TRBJ2-1
V: TRBV15
CDR3: CATSREVDLAYNEQFF
DNA: TGTGCCACCAGCAGAGAGGTGGATCTCGCCTACAATGAGCAGTTCTTC

size: once
D: -
J: TRBJ1-2
V: TRBV20-1
CDR3: CSAREGPADGYTF
DNA: TGCAGTGCTAGAGAGGGACCGGCAGACGGCTACACCTTC

size: -
D: TRBD2
J: TRBJ2-1
V: TRBV6-5
CDR3: CASSYPWTSGRNYNEQFF
DNA: TGTGCCAGCAGTTACCCATGGACTAGCGGGAGGAACTACAATGAGCAGTTCTTC

size: few
D: -
J: TRBJ2-2
V: TRBV5-1
CDR3: CASGRLGTGELFF
DNA: TGCGCCAGCGGAAGGTTGGGCACCGGGGAGCTGTTTTTT

size: -
D: -
J: TRBJ2-3
V: TRBV7-2
CDR3: CASSLAWAEFTDTQYF
DNA: TGTGCCAGCAGCTTAGCATGGGCGGAGTTCACAGATACGCAGTATTTT

size: many
D: TRBD1
J: TRBJ1-2
V: TRBV12-3/TRBV12-4
CDR3: CASSLHDRGNYGYTF
DNA: TGTGCCAGCAGTTTACACGACAGGGGGAACTATGGCTACACCTTC

size: -
D: -
J: TRBJ1-2
V: TRBV4-2
CDR3: CASSLTGTAVGYTF
DNA: TGTGCCAGCAGCCTTACCGGGACCGCGGTTGGCTACACCTTC